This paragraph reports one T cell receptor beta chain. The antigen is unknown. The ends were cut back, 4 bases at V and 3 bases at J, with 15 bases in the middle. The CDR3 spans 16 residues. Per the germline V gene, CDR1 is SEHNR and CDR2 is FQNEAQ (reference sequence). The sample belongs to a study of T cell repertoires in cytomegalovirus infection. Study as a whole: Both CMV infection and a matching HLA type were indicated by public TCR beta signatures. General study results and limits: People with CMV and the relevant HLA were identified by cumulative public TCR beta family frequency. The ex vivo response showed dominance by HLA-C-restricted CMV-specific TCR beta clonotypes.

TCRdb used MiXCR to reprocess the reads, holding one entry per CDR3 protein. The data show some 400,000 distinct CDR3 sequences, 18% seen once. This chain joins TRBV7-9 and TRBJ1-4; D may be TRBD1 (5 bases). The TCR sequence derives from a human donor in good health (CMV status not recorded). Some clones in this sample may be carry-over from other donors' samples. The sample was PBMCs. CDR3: CASSSGLRKPNEKLFF. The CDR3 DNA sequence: TGTGCCAGCAGCTCGGGACTCCGTAAGCCTAATGAAAAACTGTTTTTT. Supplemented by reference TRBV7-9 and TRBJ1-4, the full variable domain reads DTGVSQNPRHKITKRGQNVTFRCDPISEHNRLYWYRQTLGQGPEFLTYFQNEAQLEKSRLLSDRFSAERPKGSFSTLEIQRTEQGDSAMYLCASSSGLRKPNEKLFFGSGTQLSVL.